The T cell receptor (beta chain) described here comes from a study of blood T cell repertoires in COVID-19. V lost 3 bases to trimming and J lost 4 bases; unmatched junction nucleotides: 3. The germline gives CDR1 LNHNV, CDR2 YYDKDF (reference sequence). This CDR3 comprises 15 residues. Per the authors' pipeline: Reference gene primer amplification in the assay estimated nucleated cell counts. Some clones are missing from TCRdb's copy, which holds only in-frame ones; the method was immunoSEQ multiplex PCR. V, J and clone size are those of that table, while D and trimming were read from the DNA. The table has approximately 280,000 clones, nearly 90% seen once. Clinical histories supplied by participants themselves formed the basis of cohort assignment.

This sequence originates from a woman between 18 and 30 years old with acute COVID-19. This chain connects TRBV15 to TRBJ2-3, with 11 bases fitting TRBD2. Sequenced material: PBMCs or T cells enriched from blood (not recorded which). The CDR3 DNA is TGTGCCACCAGCAGGACTAGCGGGACGTCAGATACGCAGTATTTT. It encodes CATSRTSGTSDTQYF.